Listed here are 3 T cell receptor beta chains from one sample, sequenced in a study of blood T cell repertoires in COVID-19. Assay used: immunoSEQ multiplex PCR; TCRdb lists only in-frame clones, some missing. The data contain about 230,000 clones, roughly 85% of them singletons. Source material: peripheral blood. The source of these receptors is a woman in her 70s with active or convalescent COVID-19.

The genes are TRBV6-4 and TRBJ2-1; 12 nucleotides agree with TRBD2. J gave up 8 bases and V 3 bases, and 8 bases lay outside the gene matches. In germline, CDR1 is MRHNA, CDR2 SNTAGT. This CDR3 has 16 amino acids. Written as DNA, the CDR3 is TGTGCCAGCAGTGAATTCGGCCTAGCGGGGGGGGATGAGCAGTTCTTC. Translated: CASSEFGLAGGDEQFF.

The chain uses TRBV3-1 (or the pseudogene TRBV3-2) and TRBJ2-1, with a weak D call TRBD2 (5 bases). The CDR3 is 14 amino acids. Germline assignment: CDR1 LGHDT and CDR2 YNNKEL (reference sequence). V lost 4 bases, J lost 4 bases, and 11 bases lay in between. The CDR3 loop is CASSPYGDYNEQFF. The CDR3 nucleotides read TGTGCCAGCAGCCCCTACGGGGATTACAATGAGCAGTTCTTC.

The V call is TRBV5-4, the J call TRBJ2-3; D ambiguous. CDR1 and CDR2 from the germline V gene are SGHNT and YYREEE (reference sequence). Trimming removed 2 bases from V and 4 bases from J, with 8 bases in between. CDR3 size: 13 residues. The CDR3 sequence is CASSLYISDTQYF. As DNA, the CDR3 is TGTGCCAGCAGCTTATACATTTCAGATACGCAGTATTTT.